This T cell receptor (beta chain) was observed in a study of blood T cell repertoires in COVID-19. The data were produced by immunoSEQ multiplex PCR, yet TCRdb's version contains in-frame clones alone and is incomplete. The sample lists about 430,000 clones, roughly nine tenths seen once, with roughly 1.1% in the top ten. Trimming took off 1 base at V and 0 bases at J, with 22 bases between the two ends. This CDR3 contains 20 residues. CDR1 MGHRA and CDR2 YSYEKL come from the germline V gene. In Cohort 3, a recovered donor had either two negative PCRs, clearance, or symptom resolution. This sequence was found in a man in his thirties or forties who had recovered from COVID-19. Sequencing was done on a sample of PBMCs or T cells enriched from blood (not recorded which). The chain employs TRBV4-1 and TRBJ2-1, with D unresolved. Written as DNA, the CDR3 is TGCGCCAGCAGCCAAGCCCAGTGGGCTTTAGGATCGAGCTCCTACAATGAGCAGTTCTTC. It is translated as CASSQAQWALGSSSYNEQFF.